This T cell receptor (beta chain) was observed in a study of blood T cell repertoires in COVID-19. This clone was seen a single time. V was pared by 5 bases and J by 3 bases, with 7 bases between. This CDR3 is built from 13 residues. Germline CDR1 and CDR2: MNHEY and SVGEGT. Original handling: For nucleated cells, counts were estimated from reference gene primer amplification. Method: immunoSEQ multiplex PCR; TCRdb's copy keeps in-frame clones and lacks some. V and J calls and clone size are those listed in that table; D and trimming were worked out from the DNA. The table has tens of thousands of clones, roughly 91% seen once.

The TCR was taken from a man aged 50-60 years with active COVID-19. Input material: peripheral blood. J is TRBJ2-2 and V is TRBV6-2 or TRBV6-3, with a weak D call TRBD2 (6 bases). The CDR3 bases are TGTGCCAGCAGTCGGAGGGACACCGGGGAGCTGTTTTTT. It yields the protein CASSRRDTGELFF.